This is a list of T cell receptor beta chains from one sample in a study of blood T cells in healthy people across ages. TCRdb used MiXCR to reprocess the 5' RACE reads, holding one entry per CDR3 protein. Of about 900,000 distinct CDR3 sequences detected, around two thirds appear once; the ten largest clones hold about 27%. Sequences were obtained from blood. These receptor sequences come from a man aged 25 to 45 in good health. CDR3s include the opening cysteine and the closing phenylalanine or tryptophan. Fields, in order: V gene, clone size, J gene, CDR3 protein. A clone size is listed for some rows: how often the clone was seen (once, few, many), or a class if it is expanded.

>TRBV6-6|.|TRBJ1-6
CASSYRPPRDNSPLHF
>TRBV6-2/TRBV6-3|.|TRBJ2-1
CASSFDYPGNEQFF
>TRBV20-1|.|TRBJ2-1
CSANPQGLVDNEQFF
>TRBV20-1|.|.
CSARTGLEYNEQYF
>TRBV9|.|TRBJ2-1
CASSVEAMNEQFF
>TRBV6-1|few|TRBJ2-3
CASRQGATDTQYF
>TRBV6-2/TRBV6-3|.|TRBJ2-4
CASSFSGLAKNIQYF
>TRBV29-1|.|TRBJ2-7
CSAMTGWRDEQYF
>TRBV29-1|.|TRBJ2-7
CSVKTGSPKPLWEQYF
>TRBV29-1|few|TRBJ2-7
CSVAVVRGYEQYF
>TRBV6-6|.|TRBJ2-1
CASSYTPQMGGQDEQFF
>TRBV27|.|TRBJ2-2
CASRERTGDTGELFF
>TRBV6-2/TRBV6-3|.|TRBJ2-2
CASSYSAGWTGELFF
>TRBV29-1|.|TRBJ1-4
CSVSSGSGQEKLFF
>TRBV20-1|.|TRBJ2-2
CSALRQGGITGELFF
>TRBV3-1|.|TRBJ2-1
CASSQEALWAGGYNEQFF
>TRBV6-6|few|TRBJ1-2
CASSYSAGLHYGYTF
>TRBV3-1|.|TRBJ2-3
CASSPMVDRSRAAQYF
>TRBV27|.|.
CASSWAGDRLEQYF
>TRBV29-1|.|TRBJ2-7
CSGGDRGSPYEQYF
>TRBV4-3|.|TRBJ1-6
CASSQEIVSYNSPLHF
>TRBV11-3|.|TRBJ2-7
CASSLGQKYNGQYF
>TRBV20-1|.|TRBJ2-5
CICRDWQETQYF
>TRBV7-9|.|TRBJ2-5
CASSLGVGAGPQETQYF
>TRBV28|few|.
CASSLPGARSYEQYF
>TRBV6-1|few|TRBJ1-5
CASSNEQGYNQPQHF
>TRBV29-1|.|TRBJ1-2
CSVGPRVDGYTF
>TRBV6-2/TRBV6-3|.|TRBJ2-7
CASTDRGSPQYF
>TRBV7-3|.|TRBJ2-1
CASSLPPGQTGRNEQFF
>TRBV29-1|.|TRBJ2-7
CSVAGQGRGEQYF
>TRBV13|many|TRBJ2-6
CASSLGTGGANVLTF
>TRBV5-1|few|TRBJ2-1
CASSPRTGGKDEQFF
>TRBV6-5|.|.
CASSAIAMGAETQYF
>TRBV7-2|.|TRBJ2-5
CASSPQRNKETQYF
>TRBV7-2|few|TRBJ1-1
CASSLDRARRTEAFF
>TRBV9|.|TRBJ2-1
CASSVKLGSYNEQFF
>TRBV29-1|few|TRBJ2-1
CSVDVRGLAGEQFF
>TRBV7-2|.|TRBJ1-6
CASSRGTGGTYNSPLHF
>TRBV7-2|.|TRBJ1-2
CASSWEGAQEVYGYTF
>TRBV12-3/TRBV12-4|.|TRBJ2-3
CASSFSGLAGLLNTQYF
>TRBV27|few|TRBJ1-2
CASRPLYRGQGYTF
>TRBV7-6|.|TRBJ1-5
CASSLAGADQPQHF
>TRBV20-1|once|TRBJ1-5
CSARRPNQPQHF
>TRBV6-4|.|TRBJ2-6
CASSFESGGSGANVLTF
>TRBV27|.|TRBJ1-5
CASSQRIGNQPQHF
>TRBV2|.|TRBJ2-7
CASRDNAYEQYF
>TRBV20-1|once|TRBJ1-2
CSAGPPGRGVANYGYTF
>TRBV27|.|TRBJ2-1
CASRLAESSYNEQFF
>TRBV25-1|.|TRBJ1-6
CASSEFGLSGTSVNSPLHF
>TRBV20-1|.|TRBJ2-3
CSAKSGTSGTDTQYF
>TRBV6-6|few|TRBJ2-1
CASSSTNEQFF
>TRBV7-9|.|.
CASSLRSAGTEQYF
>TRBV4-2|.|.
CASSQAAGTGGYEQYF
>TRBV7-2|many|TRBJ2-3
CASSSWTGVGDTQYF
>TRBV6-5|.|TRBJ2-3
CASRVPAGGLSDTQYF
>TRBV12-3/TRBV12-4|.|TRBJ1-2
CASSYDRDPYGYTF